What follows are 15 T cell receptor beta chains derived from one specimen sequenced in a study of beta chain features in type 1 diabetes. General study points: Type 1 diabetes patients had moderately but significantly shorter TCRB CDR3s in all four CD4+ subsets.

Since all of the isolated RNA was reverse transcribed, expressed TCRB transcripts were what got sequenced. The table came from immunoSEQ multiplex PCR; TCRdb's copy has only in-frame clones and leaves some out. The table records about 340,000 clones, 13% of them present only once. No antigen has been identified for these receptors. Source material: naive CD4+ T cells from blood. The receptors stem from a woman aged 18-35 years with type 1 diabetes.

This clone came up a few times. The rearrangement uses TRBV5-4 and TRBJ1-2; D unresolved. The V gene lost 1 base and the J gene lost 1 base, with 11 bases spanning the gap. The CDR3 runs 15 residues. CDR1 SGHNT and CDR2 YYREEE come from the germline V gene (reference sequence). The CDR3 DNA is TGTGCCAGCAGCTTGATACAGACCCTTAACTATGGCTACACCTTC. Protein sequence: CASSLIQTLNYGYTF.

A few counts support this clone. J is TRBJ2-5 and V is TRBV7-2; 9 bases map to TRBD2. Germline V gene lookup returns CDR1 SGHTA and CDR2 FQGNSA. The CDR3 is 16 residues long. J lost 4 bases, V lost 4 bases, and 10 bases had no gene match. The CDR3 sequence is CASSSRRLAVGETQYF. For the CDR3, the DNA is TGTGCCAGCAGCTCCCGACGACTAGCGGTCGGAGAGACCCAGTACTTC.

This clone was found a few times. The V call is TRBV27, the J call TRBJ2-7, with D possibly TRBD2 on 5 matching bases. CDR1 is MNHEY, CDR2 SMNVEV, per germline (reference sequence). Trimming stripped 6 bases from V and 0 bases from J, with 12 bases between. The CDR3 contains 14 residues. The CDR3 loop reads CASRGWESSYEQYF. CDR3 bases: TGTGCCAGCAGAGGCTGGGAGAGCTCCTACGAGCAGTACTTC.

This clone appeared a few times. This rearrangement joins TRBV4-2 to TRBJ1-1; D not certain. The ends were cut back, 4 bases at V and 1 base at J, with 19 bases in the middle. The length of the CDR3 is 17 residues. The germline V gene encodes CDR1 LGHNA and CDR2 YNFKEQ. In DNA form, the CDR3 reads TGTGCCAGCAGCCCCTATTGGTCACAGCCCGAGAACACTGAAGCTTTCTTT. Encoded protein: CASSPYWSQPENTEAFF.

This rearrangement joins TRBV13 to TRBJ2-7, with D possibly being TRBD2 (7 bases). The V end was cut by 3 bases, the J end by 4 bases, with 16 bases between. Germline assignment: CDR1 PRHDT and CDR2 FYEKMQ (reference sequence). The CDR3 length is 15 residues. CDR3 protein: CASSFGGGGQYEQYF. Written as DNA, the CDR3 is TGTGCCAGCAGCTTCGGTGGGGGGGGGCAATACGAGCAGTACTTC.

The CDR3 protein is CASSRTSGVSTDTQYF. DNA for the CDR3: TGTGCCAGCAGCCGTACTAGCGGAGTTAGCACAGATACGCAGTATTTT. The J gene is TRBJ2-3, the V gene TRBV11-3, with TRBD2 matching over 8 bases. The CDR3 is made up of 16 amino acids. After removal of 5 bases from V and 0 bases from J, the junction contained 7 bases not matched to a gene. From germline, CDR1 is SGHNT and CDR2 YENEEA.

In its sample, this clone was seen a few times. The CDR3 sequence is CASSQEEGYQPQHF. The CDR3 DNA follows: TGCGCCAGCAGCCAAGAGGAGGGATATCAGCCCCAGCATTTT. The gene calls are TRBV4-1 and TRBJ1-5; D remains unclear. The germline V gene has CDR1 MGHRA and CDR2 YSYEKL. V was shortened by 0 bases and J by 5 bases, with 8 bases between the two germline ends. The length of the CDR3 is 14 residues.

The rearrangement uses TRBV6-1 and TRBJ2-5; D gene unclear. This CDR3 contains 15 residues. Deletions cut 2 bases from V and 0 bases from J, with 10 bases between. The germline V gene encodes CDR1 MNHNS and CDR2 SASEGT. This CDR3 is CASSEWSRNQETQYF. Written as DNA, the CDR3 is TGTGCCAGCAGTGAATGGAGTAGGAACCAAGAGACCCAGTACTTC.

This clone was seen more than once but under ten times. This sequence joins TRBV18 and TRBJ2-7, with 7 bases matching TRBD1. The V and J ends lost 3 bases and 4 bases, in that order; junction bases with no gene match: 6. CDR3 size: 14 residues. Germline CDR1 reads KGHSH; CDR2 reads LQKENI. As DNA, the CDR3 is TGTGCCAGCTCACCTAGACAGGGAAGTTACGAGCAGTACTTC. It is translated as CASSPRQGSYEQYF.

V usage is TRBV30 and J usage is TRBJ2-1; D call uncertain. The CDR3 contains 15 residues. V dropped 0 bases and J dropped 6 bases, with 15 bases sitting between them. The germline gives CDR1 GTSNPN, CDR2 SVGIG (reference sequence). The CDR3: CAWSVGLQASNEQFF. As DNA, the CDR3 is TGTGCCTGGAGTGTAGGCCTTCAGGCGTCCAATGAGCAGTTCTTC. Looking up the rest from reference TRBV30 and TRBJ2-1 gives the full variable domain: SQTIHQWPATLVQPVGSPLSLECTVEGTSNPNLYWYRQAAGRGLQLLFYSVGIGQISSEVPQNLSASRPQDRQFILSSKKLLLSDSGFYLCAWSVGLQASNEQFFGPGTRLTVL.

As to this clone: Other DNA sequences in the sample encode the same CDR3. The chain combines TRBV7-2 with TRBJ1-5; 8 nucleotides match TRBD1. The ends lost 1 base at V and 2 bases at J; junction bases unmatched: 4. The CDR3 covers 16 residues. Germline V gene sequence: CDR1 SGHTA, CDR2 FQGNSA. The CDR3 reads CASSLVATGGNQPQHF. CDR3 DNA: TGTGCCAGCAGCTTAGTTGCGACAGGGGGCAATCAGCCCCAGCATTTT. Combining the CDR3 with reference TRBV7-2 and TRBJ1-5 gives the whole variable domain GAGVSQSPSNKVTEKGKDVELRCDPISGHTALYWYRQSLGQGLEFLIYFQGNSAPDKSGLPSDRFSAERTGGSVSTLTIQRTQQEDSAVYLCASSLVATGGNQPQHFGDGTRLSIL.

This clone was recorded a few times. The rearrangement uses TRBV5-1 and TRBJ2-7; 9 nucleotides align to TRBD1. Per the germline V gene, CDR1 is SGHRS and CDR2 is YFSETQ. Unmatched junction bases numbered 2, after V lost 4 bases and J lost 3 bases. CDR3 size: 13 residues. The DNA of the CDR3 is TGCGCCAGCAGCGCGGACAGGGGCTACGAGCAGTACTTC. It yields the protein CASSADRGYEQYF.

This clone has only a few counts. This rearrangement joins TRBV30 to TRBJ2-3; TRBD2 is a possible D gene (5 bases). The germline V gene has CDR1 GTSNPN and CDR2 SVGIG (reference sequence). The CDR3 is 14 residues long. Trimming stripped 5 bases from V and 3 bases from J, with 15 bases between. CDR3 protein: CAWRRSPGTDTQYF. As DNA, the CDR3 is TGTGCCTGGCGGCGGAGTCCGGGGACAGATACGCAGTATTTT. The whole variable domain, remainder taken from reference TRBV30 and TRBJ2-3, is SQTIHQWPATLVQPVGSPLSLECTVEGTSNPNLYWYRQAAGRGLQLLFYSVGIGQISSEVPQNLSASRPQDRQFILSSKKLLLSDSGFYLCAWRRSPGTDTQYFGPGTRLTVL.

This clone appeared a few times. This chain connects TRBV5-4 to TRBJ2-2; TRBD2 is a possible D gene (5 bases). The CDR3 extends over 14 amino acids. V was clipped by 7 bases and J by 1 base, with 11 bases between them. Germline assignment: CDR1 SGHNT and CDR2 YYREEE (reference sequence). The CDR3 DNA sequence: TGTGCCAGCGGATTACTAGTGAACACCGGGGAGCTGTTTTTT. It encodes CASGLLVNTGELFF.

This clone was observed a few times. This chain connects TRBV30 to TRBJ2-3; 9 nucleotides line up with TRBD2. The CDR3 consists of 15 residues. Germline CDR1 and CDR2: GTSNPN and SVGIG (reference sequence). Trimming at V came to 2 bases and at J to 3 bases, leaving 6 bases not matched to a gene. The CDR3 DNA reads as TGTGCCTGGAGTCGTATTAGCGGGAGAACAGATACGCAGTATTTT. Encoded protein: CAWSRISGRTDTQYF.